This TCR beta chain was identified during a study of shared clonotypes between healthy human individuals. General observations from the study: The generation probabilities recorded for non-shared clonotypes fell below those of clonotypes shared by all four donors.

Terminally differentiated effector memory CD45RA+ cells were left out of the naive CD8 fraction, which was CD45RO-negative and positively selected for CCR7. The donors, healthy adults who were HIV-negative, had experienced no recent acute infections or vaccinations. Worth noting for this clone: Antigen unknown.

The repertoire was sequenced with immunoSEQ multiplex PCR; TCRdb's copy has only in-frame clones and lacks some. There are 550,000 to 600,000 clones in the sample; 95% to 98% occur only once, and roughly 0.29% lies in the top ten. Sequencing was carried out using naive CD8+ T cells sorted from blood. This clonotype was sampled from a man aged 25-45 years in good health.

The CDR3 DNA follows: TGTGCCAGCAAGAATAGCGGGAGTTACTACGAGCAGTACTTC. This translates into CASKNSGSYYEQYF. V gene TRBV27 combines with J gene TRBJ2-7, with 9 bases that match TRBD2. Trimming took 7 bases from V and 3 from J; bases not matched to a gene: 7. This CDR3 region has 14 residues. Germline-derived CDR1 and CDR2 are MNHEY and SMNVEV (reference sequence).